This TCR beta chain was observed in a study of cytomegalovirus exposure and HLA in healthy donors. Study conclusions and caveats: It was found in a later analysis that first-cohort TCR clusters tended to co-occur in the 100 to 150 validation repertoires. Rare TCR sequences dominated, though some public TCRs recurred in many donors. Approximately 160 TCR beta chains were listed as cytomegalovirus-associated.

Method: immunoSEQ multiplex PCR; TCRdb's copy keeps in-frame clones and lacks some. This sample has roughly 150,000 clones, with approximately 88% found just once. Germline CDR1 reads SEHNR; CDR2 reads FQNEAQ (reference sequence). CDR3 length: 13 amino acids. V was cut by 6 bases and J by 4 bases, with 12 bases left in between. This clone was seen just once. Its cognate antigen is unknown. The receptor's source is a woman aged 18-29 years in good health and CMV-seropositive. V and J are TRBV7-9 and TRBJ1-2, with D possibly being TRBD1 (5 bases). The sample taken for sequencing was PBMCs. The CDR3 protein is CASRETVGYGYTF. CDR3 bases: TGTGCCAGCAGAGAGACAGTAGGCTATGGCTACACCTTC.